This T cell receptor (beta chain) was sequenced for a study of blood T cell repertoires in COVID-19. Whole-study context: COVID-19 samples collected from the United States, Italy and Spain covered acute and convalescent phases. PBMCs, B-cell-depleted T cells, or T cells provided the cDNA or gDNA that made up the material.

Assay: immunoSEQ multiplex PCR; the TCRdb copy retains only in-frame clones and omits some. The data hold 30,000 to 35,000 clones, with 85% observed a single time. Trimming pared 4 bases from V and 4 bases from J, leaving 10 bases between. Germline V gene sequence: CDR1 SEHNR, CDR2 FQNEAQ (reference sequence). The CDR3 has 13 residues. The chain uses TRBV7-9 and TRBJ1-1; D is perhaps TRBD1 (5 bases). The receptor was isolated from a human donor with acute or convalescent COVID-19. The donor label of this sample is uncertain. Sequenced sample: peripheral blood. CDR3 amino acids: CASSYVGGTEAFF. CDR3 in DNA: TGTGCCAGCAGCTATGTGGGGGGCACTGAAGCTTTCTTT.